This TCR beta chain was captured in a study of blood T cell repertoires in COVID-19. Seattle's enrolled individuals joined amid active infection and were then monitored longitudinally. The CDR3 runs to 15 residues. V shed 3 bases and J 6 bases; nucleotides not matched to a gene: 11. Looked up from germline, CDR1 is MNHNS and CDR2 is SASEGT. Methods used by the authors: The assay estimated nucleated cells by amplifying reference gene primers. Repertoires were generated with immunoSEQ multiplex PCR, while TCRdb's copy carries only in-frame clones and drops some. The V and J calls and clone size come from that table; D and trimming were worked out from the DNA. The sample holds roughly 260,000 clones, 91% seen once.

This sequence originates from a young adult with COVID-19, enrolled during active disease. The sample comprised peripheral blood. This chain links TRBV6-1 with TRBJ2-7, with 7 bases fitting TRBD1. The CDR3, as DNA: TGTGCCAGCAGTGACCGGACAGGTGCATTTGGCGAGCAGTACTTC. It specifies CASSDRTGAFGEQYF.